This T cell receptor (beta chain) was found in a study of shared clonotypes between healthy human individuals (dated by TCRdb to 2019 to 2021). In terms of the full investigation: A few men and two women, aged 18 to 49 years, made up the cohort. Per donor, three plates each were used for CD4 naive and CD4 memory, two for CD8 naive, and one for CD8 memory. Blood TCR repertoires of five healthy adults were deeply sequenced to estimate repertoire size and the extent of clonotype sharing between individuals. Different laboratories and diverse techniques were used to prepare libraries and sequence TCR repertoires, to increase sequencing depth and limit assay-specific biases. Each donor's leukapheresis produced roughly between roughly 0.85 and 9.5 billion PBMCs.

Using the deep immunoSEQ assay, TCR CDR3 regions were amplified from genomic DNA by multiplex PCR. For each cell subset, the extracted genomic DNA was distributed evenly across all wells of several immunoSEQ 96-well plates, and each plate served as one replicate. Each replicate PCR for sorted subsets received about 0.2 ug genomic DNA, equal to roughly 33,000 T cell genomes. The purified libraries were quantified using a Qubit 3.0 fluorometer, sized with a Bioanalyzer 2100, and then quantified again using the KAPA Library Quantification kit. Every immunoSEQ 96-well plate was sequenced on a separate single-read 150-cycle Illumina NextSeq 550 flow cell. Regarding the original processing steps: The immunoSEQ output contained only junctional sequences without quality scores, so filtering could not match that applied to full-length reads. Sequences were annotated with PyIR, a Python wrapper for IgBLAST v1.9, using IMGT germline references to assign V/J genes and CDR3. Reads with weak V/J assignments (E-value above 1e-6), missing CDR3, stop codons, out-of-frame junctions, or ambiguous translated residues were removed. V3J clonotypes were defined as sequences sharing the same inferred V gene, J gene, and CDR3 amino acid sequence. To compute the percentage overlap between repertoires, the number of shared unique clonotypes was divided by the size of the smaller repertoire. RTK rarefaction, the Chao1 estimator, and Recon v2.1 estimates of unobserved clonotypes were used to assess repertoire richness. Generation probabilities for all TCRbeta clonotypes obtained by the gDNA method from a few donors were computed using OLGA. This immuneACCESS table, as held by TCRdb, lists in-frame sequences with V and J called but not all clones. Of the missing ones, under half trace to an unresolved V gene in checked studies; the others have no known cause. V, J and clone size are those of that table, while D and trimming were read from the DNA. Present in this sample are about 2 million clones, approximately 94% of which were seen just once. Of the sample, about 1.1% is held by the ten largest clones.

What the work shows at the level of the full study, not this receptor alone: Sampling was limited to blood, and TCR repertoires in tissue likely differ from TCR repertoires in blood. Estimated clonotype richness was generally larger for naive than for memory subsets. Compared with non-shared clonotypes, clonotypes shared by all four sorted-subset donors had higher generation probabilities. Pairwise subsampling indicated that sequencing depth was expected to affect the degree of clonotype sharing among donors. Sharing across several donors was observed for 5% to 6.5% of naive CD4, about 3.2% of naive CD8, about 2.5% of memory CD4, and over 0.3% of memory CD8 clonotypes. The small number of donors limited the genetic and exposure-history diversity represented. Incomplete sequencing was indicated by rarefaction of sorted-subset datasets, despite the large sequencing depth.

V is clipped by 3 bases and J by 6 bases, and the sequence between their germline boundaries is 9 bases long. From cysteine to phenylalanine, the CDR3 is 12 amino acids long. Solely the CDR3 DNA is kept, with 36 bases framed from the first base. CDR1 SEHNR and CDR2 FQNEAQ are derived from the germline V gene (reference sequence). For the CD8 naive samples, CD45RO-negative cells were positively selected for CCR7, yielding a CD45RA+CCR7+ population from which TemRA cells were excluded. Donors were healthy HIV-negative adults with no recently reported acute infections or vaccinations. Every donor was a Caucasian adult living in Nashville, Tennessee, USA. After blood collection by leukapheresis, PBMCs were isolated using Ficoll-Histopaque density gradient centrifugation and then cryopreserved in the vapor phase of liquid nitrogen. Purity and quantity of every magnetically sorted T cell population were checked by analytical flow cytometry. Genomic DNA was isolated from every sorted fraction and measured by UV absorbance on a Nanodrop 2000c.

About this clone: Its antigen is unknown. No much larger clonotype is one base removed from it; base qualities were not supplied. Other DNA sequences in the same sample also yield this CDR3.

Rearrangement joined TRBV7-9 to TRBJ2-7; confidence is insufficient to name the D gene. Sequenced material: naive CD8+ T cells sorted from blood. This specimen's cell subset or site label, per the study, means: CD45RA+CCR7+. The TCR was taken from a man aged 18 to 35 in good health. Here is the DNA: TGTGCCAGCAGCTTGGGCCCCAGCGAGCAGTACTTC. Its protein is CASSLGPSEQYF.